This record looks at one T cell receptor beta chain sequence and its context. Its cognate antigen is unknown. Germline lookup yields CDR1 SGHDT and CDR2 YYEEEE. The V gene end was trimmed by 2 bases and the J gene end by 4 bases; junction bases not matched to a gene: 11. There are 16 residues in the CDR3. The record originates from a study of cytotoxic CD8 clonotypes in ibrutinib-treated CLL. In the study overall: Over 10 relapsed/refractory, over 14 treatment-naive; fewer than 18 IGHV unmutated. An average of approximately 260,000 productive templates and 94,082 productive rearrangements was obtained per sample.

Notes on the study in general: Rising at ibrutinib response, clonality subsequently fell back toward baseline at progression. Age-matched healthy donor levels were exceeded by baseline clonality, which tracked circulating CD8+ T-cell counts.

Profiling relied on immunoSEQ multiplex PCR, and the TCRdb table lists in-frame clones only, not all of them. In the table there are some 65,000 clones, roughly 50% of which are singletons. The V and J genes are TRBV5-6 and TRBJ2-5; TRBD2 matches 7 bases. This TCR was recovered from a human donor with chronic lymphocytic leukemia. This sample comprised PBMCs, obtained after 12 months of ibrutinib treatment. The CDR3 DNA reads TGTGCCAGCAGCTTTAAGGGAGGGGCGCCCAGAGAGACCCAGTACTTC. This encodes CASSFKGGAPRETQYF. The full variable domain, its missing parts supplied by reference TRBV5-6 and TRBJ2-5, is DAGVTQSPTHLIKTRGQQVTLRCSPKSGHDTVSWYQQALGQGPQFIFQYYEEEERQRGNFPDRFSGHQFPNYSSELNVNALLLGDSALYLCASSFKGGAPRETQYFGPGTRLLVL.